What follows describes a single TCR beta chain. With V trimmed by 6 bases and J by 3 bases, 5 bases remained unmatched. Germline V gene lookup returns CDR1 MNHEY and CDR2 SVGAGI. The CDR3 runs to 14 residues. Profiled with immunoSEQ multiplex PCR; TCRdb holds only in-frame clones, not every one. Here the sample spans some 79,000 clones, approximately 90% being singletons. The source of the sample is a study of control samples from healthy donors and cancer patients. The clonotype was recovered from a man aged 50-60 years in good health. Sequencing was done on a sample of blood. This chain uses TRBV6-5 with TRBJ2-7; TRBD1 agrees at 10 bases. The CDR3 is CASSKDRGFYEQYF. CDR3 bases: TGTGCCAGCAGCAAGGACAGGGGGTTCTACGAGCAGTACTTC.